Listed below are T cell receptor beta chains from one sample, sequenced in a study of T cells in Graves' hyperthyroidism and ophthalmopathy. TCRdb reprocessed the multiplex PCR reads via MiXCR and lists one record per CDR3 protein. The sample carries some 620,000 distinct CDR3 sequences, around 15% recorded once. Sequenced sample: blood. Source of these receptors: a woman aged 25 to 39 with Graves' hyperthyroidism. Both conserved end residues are part of each CDR3. A D gene is named only where the DNA matches it firmly. Clone size is stated in some rows and not others, as once, few, many or a class when expanded.

J,D,size,V,CDR3,DNA
TRBJ2-5,TRBD2,few,TRBV9,CASSGEEAGGFETQYF,TGTGCCAGCAGCGGGGAGGAGGCGGGAGGGTTCGAGACCCAGTACTTC
TRBJ1-4,.,.,TRBV7-2,CASSSRRGSEKLFF,TGTGCCAGCAGCTCCCGACGGGGATCTGAAAAACTGTTTTTT
TRBJ2-7,TRBD2,few,TRBV5-1,CASSWARREEFEQYF,TGCGCCAGCAGCTGGGCCCGGCGGGAGGAGTTCGAGCAGTACTTC
TRBJ2-2,.,few,TRBV7-6,CASSWGGVTGELFF,TGTGCCAGCAGCTGGGGAGGAGTTACCGGGGAGCTGTTTTTT
TRBJ2-3,TRBD2,.,TRBV4-1,CASSSRDSGRILDTQYF,TGCGCCAGCAGCTCCAGAGATAGCGGGAGGATCCTAGATACGCAGTATTTT
TRBJ2-5,TRBD2,.,TRBV7-9,CASSLGSGGARIQTQYF,TGTGCCAGCAGCTTAGGATCGGGGGGGGCGCGTATCCAGACCCAGTACTTC
TRBJ2-5,TRBD2,many,TRBV6-1,CASSPHSGRVETQYF,TGTGCCAGCAGTCCACATAGCGGGAGAGTGGAGACCCAGTACTTC
TRBJ2-2,TRBD1,few,TRBV7-3,CASSPGDRGFFTGELFF,TGTGCCAGCAGCCCCGGGGACAGGGGGTTTTTCACCGGGGAGCTGTTTTTT
TRBJ2-1,.,many,TRBV3-1,CASSLSGTPYNEQFF,TGTGCCAGCAGCCTAAGCGGGACACCCTACAATGAGCAGTTCTTC
TRBJ2-7,.,many,TRBV6-2/TRBV6-3,CASSYEGYQVTYEQYF,TGTGCCAGCAGTTACGAAGGCTACCAGGTTACCTACGAGCAGTACTTC
TRBJ2-7,.,.,TRBV5-1,CASSGTSNTRYEQYF,TGCGCCAGCAGCGGAACTAGCAACACTAGGTACGAGCAGTACTTC
TRBJ1-1,TRBD1,.,TRBV7-9,CASSSQGAGGGTEAFF,TGTGCCAGCAGTAGCCAGGGGGCAGGTGGTGGCACTGAAGCTTTCTTT
TRBJ2-7,.,many,TRBV18,CASSQAGQHYEQYF,TGTGCCAGCTCACAAGCGGGACAGCACTACGAGCAGTACTTC
TRBJ1-6,.,few,TRBV7-9,CASSSQVAGWYNSPLHF,TGTGCCAGCAGCTCCCAGGTTGCCGGCTGGTATAATTCACCCCTCCACTTT
TRBJ2-1,.,many,TRBV5-6,CASSTSTGYNEQFF,TGTGCCAGCAGCACTAGTACAGGGTACAATGAGCAGTTCTTC
TRBJ1-1,TRBD1,many,TRBV12-3/TRBV12-4,CASSSGTGTEAFF,TGTGCCAGCAGTTCCGGGACAGGCACTGAAGCTTTCTTT
TRBJ1-2,TRBD1,.,TRBV6-2/TRBV6-3,CATNPGQDYGYTF,TGTGCCACCAACCCGGGACAGGACTATGGCTACACCTTC
TRBJ2-1,.,many,TRBV12-5,CASGFGGPLSYNEQFF,TGTGCTAGTGGTTTCGGGGGGCCCTTATCCTACAATGAGCAGTTCTTC